These 31 T cell receptor beta chains originate from one sample sequenced in a study of post-analysis software for immune sequencing data. Study-wide results and caveats: Included in a set of five TRBV segments more frequent in patients than controls were TRBV5-6, TRBV5-1 and TRBV20-1.

Their antigens remain unidentified. Incorporated into the TCR beta cDNA libraries were unique molecular identifiers, which served to reduce PCR and sequencing biases. MiXCR was run by TCRdb on the PCR reads, yielding one entry per CDR3 protein. The sample includes 250,000 to 300,000 distinct CDR3 sequences, 30% to 45% seen only once; the top ten take under 5.5%. Sequenced: blood. These receptors were obtained from a girl aged 5 to 17 with multiple sclerosis.

This clonotype has ten or more counts. The chain couples TRBV20-1 to TRBJ2-5; 7 bases agree with TRBD2. The V gene's germline CDR1 is DFQATT and CDR2 SNEGSKA (reference sequence). The CDR3 has 12 amino acids. Germline trimming cut 3 bases from V and 5 bases from J; bases unmatched to any gene: 3. CDR3 region: CSASGGGETQYF. DNA of the CDR3: TGCAGTGCTAGCGGGGGAGGGGAGACCCAGTACTTC.

This clonotype was observed many times. CDR3 residues: CATSGRRTGGSYNEQFF. CDR3 bases: TGTGCCACCAGCGGTCGACGTACCGGGGGCTCCTACAATGAGCAGTTCTTC. The rearrangement joins TRBV15 to TRBJ2-1; weak D call: TRBD2 (6 bases). V shed 5 bases and J shed 0 bases, with 17 bases lying between them. The CDR3 is 17 amino acids. Per germline, CDR1 LNHNV and CDR2 YYDKDF (reference sequence).

This clonotype was observed many times. V usage is TRBV12-3 or TRBV12-4 and J usage is TRBJ2-1; 14 nucleotides agree with TRBD2. Trimming removed 7 bases from V and 5 bases from J; junction bases left unmatched: 10. This CDR3 has 17 amino acids. The CDR3 DNA reads as TGTGCCAGCACCTTCTCCGGACTAGCGGGGGGAAACAATGAGCAGTTCTTC. Protein: CASTFSGLAGGNNEQFF.

This clonotype was seen only a few times. The genes are TRBV5-1 and TRBJ1-2; possible D gene TRBD1, 5 bases. The germline V and J ends were trimmed by 0 bases and 6 bases, with 15 bases remaining between them. Looked up from germline, CDR1 is SGHRS and CDR2 is YFSETQ. The length of the CDR3 is 15 residues. CDR3 nucleotide sequence: TGCGCCAGCAGCTTGGAGCAGGGCTTAAACCATGGCTACACCTTC. Translated: CASSLEQGLNHGYTF.

This chain joins TRBV12-3 or TRBV12-4 and TRBJ1-5; maybe TRBD1 (5 bases). The V end was cut by 5 bases, the J end by 7 bases, with 15 bases between. The CDR3 has 14 amino acids. The CDR3 protein is CASSVKGRSQPQHF. The DNA of the CDR3 is TGTGCCAGCAGTGTGAAGGGGCGGTCGCAGCCCCAGCATTTT.

This clonotype was detected many times. The chain employs TRBV7-2 and TRBJ2-5; D is possibly TRBD1 or TRBD2 (5 bases each). CDR1 and CDR2 (germline): SGHTA, FQGNSA. V lost 1 base and J 2 bases, leaving 14 bases between the germline ends. This CDR3 comprises 16 residues. CDR3 in DNA: TGTGCCAGCAGCTTAGAGACGGGGTGGGGGCAAGAGACCCAGTACTTC. The encoded protein is CASSLETGWGQETQYF. Supplemented by reference TRBV7-2 and TRBJ2-5, the full variable domain reads GAGVSQSPSNKVTEKGKDVELRCDPISGHTALYWYRQSLGQGLEFLIYFQGNSAPDKSGLPSDRFSAERTGGSVSTLTIQRTQQEDSAVYLCASSLETGWGQETQYFGPGTRLLVL.

V is TRBV7-2 and J is TRBJ2-1; 8 bases map to TRBD2. V lost 5 bases to trimming and J lost 1 base; unmatched junction nucleotides: 10. Germline V lookup: CDR1 SGHTA, CDR2 FQGNSA. This CDR3 region has 17 residues. CDR3 coding DNA: TGTGCCAGCAGCGCGCGAAGCGGGAGTATTTCCTACAATGAGCAGTTCTTC. Amino acids: CASSARSGSISYNEQFF.

With regard to this clonotype: It may be a read error: a sequence one base away is much more abundant. The chain employs TRBV13 and TRBJ2-1; D gene unclear. Germline V gives CDR1 PRHDT, CDR2 FYEKMQ (reference sequence). There are 11 residues in the CDR3. The CDR3 DNA reads TGTGTCAGCAGCTTCCACAATGAGCAGTTCTTC. Protein sequence: CVSSFHNEQFF. Complete variable domain (other parts from reference TRBV13 and TRBJ2-1): AAGVIQSPRHLIKEKRETATLKCYPIPRHDTVYWYQQGPGQDPQFLISFYEKMQSDKGSIPDRFSAQQFSDYHSELNMSSLELGDSALYFCVSSFHNEQFFGPGTRLTVL.

J is TRBJ2-1 and V is TRBV10-3; 8 nucleotides line up with TRBD2. Losses at the gene ends were 0 bases for V and 5 bases for J; bases not matched to a gene: 6. From germline, CDR1 is ENHRY and CDR2 SYGVKD. This CDR3 has 16 residues. DNA of the CDR3: TGTGCCATCAGTGAGTCCATCACTAGCGGAGACAATGAGCAGTTCTTC. Its translation: CAISESITSGDNEQFF.

This clonotype has only one observation. CDR3: CATQESGGYTF. The DNA for the CDR3 is TGCGCCACACAGGAGAGCGGTGGCTACACCTTC. The V gene is TRBV5-1, the J gene TRBJ1-2, with D possibly matching TRBD1 (5 bases). Germline CDR1 SGHRS, CDR2 YFSETQ. CDR3 length: 11 residues. The germline V and J ends were trimmed by 9 bases and 7 bases, with 13 bases remaining between them.

This clonotype was found many times. V and J are TRBV28 and TRBJ2-1; D not certain. There are 15 residues in the CDR3. Germline V lookup: CDR1 MDHEN, CDR2 SYDVKM. V was clipped by 3 bases and J by 2 bases, with 11 bases between them. The CDR3 reads CASSFNSVPYNEQFF. The DNA for the CDR3 is TGTGCCAGCAGTTTTAATAGTGTACCCTACAATGAGCAGTTCTTC.

As to this clonotype: Compared with germline, one end of the junction differs, possibly owing to a read error. The chain links TRBV6-4 to TRBJ1-2; TRBD1 is a possible D gene (5 bases). The CDR3 length is 12 residues. Germline V gene sequence: CDR1 MRHNA, CDR2 SNTAGT. The CDR3 DNA reads TGTGCTAGCAAGATGACAGAGGGTGGCTACACCTTC. Its translation is CASKMTEGGYTF.

This clonotype was detected many times. This CDR3 reads CASSIQGDYGYTF. In nucleotides, the CDR3 is TGTGCCAGCAGCATACAGGGGGACTATGGCTACACCTTC. The rearrangement links TRBV9 to TRBJ1-2; 8 bases agree with TRBD1. The CDR3 is 13 residues long. V trimming: 4 bases; J trimming: 3 bases; junction bases outside the gene matches: 2. CDR1 and CDR2 (germline): SGDLS, YYNGEE.

This clonotype was seen at least ten times. V usage is TRBV2 and J usage is TRBJ2-7; 7 bases line up with TRBD1. V lost 6 bases to trimming and J lost 3 bases; unmatched junction nucleotides: 5. The CDR3 contains 13 residues. Per germline, CDR1 SNHLY and CDR2 FYNNEI. CDR3 in DNA: TGTGCCAGCAGAGACAGGGTGCACTACGAGCAGTACTTC. Protein sequence: CASRDRVHYEQYF.

The chain links TRBV20-1 to TRBJ1-4; maybe TRBD1 (5 bases). Germline assignment: CDR1 DFQATT and CDR2 SNEGSKA (reference sequence). The CDR3 is 15 amino acids. The germline V and J ends were trimmed by 0 bases and 7 bases, with 15 bases remaining between them. CDR3 residues: CSARDGAGGIEKLFF. The DNA of the CDR3 is TGCAGTGCTAGAGACGGGGCCGGGGGAATTGAAAAACTGTTTTTT.

The table lists this clonotype with many counts. V and J are TRBV20-1 and TRBJ2-5, with D tentatively TRBD1 (5 bases). Per the germline V gene, CDR1 is DFQATT and CDR2 is SNEGSKA (reference sequence). V was trimmed by 5 bases and J by 1 base, leaving 8 bases between them. This CDR3 is 12 amino acids long. In DNA form, the CDR3 reads TGCAGTGCTTCGACAGCCCAAGAGACCCAGTACTTC. Residues: CSASTAQETQYF.

This clonotype was counted between two and nine times. The chain uses TRBV20-1 and TRBJ2-1, with TRBD2 matching 11 bases. Germline loops: CDR1 DFQATT, CDR2 SNEGSKA (reference sequence). Unmatched junction bases numbered 8, after V lost 5 bases and J lost 5 bases. CDR3 length: 15 amino acids. The CDR3: CSAGRPLAGDNEQFF. In DNA form, the CDR3 reads TGCAGTGCTGGACGACCACTAGCGGGGGACAATGAGCAGTTCTTC.

Worth noting for this clonotype: A much larger clone differs by one base, so this may be a read error. The J gene is TRBJ2-7, the V gene TRBV3-1, with TRBD2 identical over 12 bases. Germline V gene sequence: CDR1 LGHDT, CDR2 YNNKEL (reference sequence). With 5 bases clipped from V and 7 bases from J, the junction kept 12 bases outside the gene matches. The CDR3 sequence is 16 residues long. For the CDR3, the DNA is TGTGCCAGCAGCTTCTGGACTAGCGGGACCGACAATGAGCAGTACTTC. It encodes CASSFWTSGTDNEQYF.

This clonotype has more than one count but fewer than ten. The chain uses TRBV5-1 and TRBJ1-1; a possible D gene is TRBD1 (6 bases). CDR1 SGHRS and CDR2 YFSETQ come from the germline V gene. The CDR3 contains 14 residues. Trimming stripped 5 bases from V and 3 bases from J, with 14 bases between. In DNA, the CDR3 is TGCGCCAGCAGAGTCACAGGGAGCGACACTGAAGCTTTCTTT. This translates into CASRVTGSDTEAFF. Complete variable domain (other parts from reference TRBV5-1 and TRBJ1-1): KAGVTQTPRYLIKTRGQQVTLSCSPISGHRSVSWYQQTPGQGLQFLFEYFSETQRNKGNFPGRFSGRQFSNSRSEMNVSTLELGDSALYLCASRVTGSDTEAFFGQGTRLTVV.

This clonotype showed up just a few times. Being one base from a much bigger clone, this may be a read error. The chain joins TRBV7-6 to TRBJ2-7, with 13 bases that match TRBD2. This CDR3 comprises 17 residues. V lost 3 bases to trimming and J lost 5 bases; unmatched junction nucleotides: 10. Germline V gives CDR1 SGHVS, CDR2 FNYEAQ. The CDR3, as DNA: TGTGCCAGCAGCTTGGGCCCTGGACTAGCGGGAGCTAACGAGCAGTACTTC. Protein: CASSLGPGLAGANEQYF. Variable domain in full (rest from reference TRBV7-6 and TRBJ2-7): GAGVSQSPRYKVTKRGQDVALRCDPISGHVSLYWYRQALGQGPEFLTYFNYEAQQDKSGLPNDRFSAERPEGSISTLTIQRTEQRDSAMYRCASSLGPGLAGANEQYFGPGTRLTVT.

This clonotype was observed many times. The chain links TRBV20-1 to TRBJ2-1; D is perhaps TRBD1 or TRBD2 (5 bases each). Germline CDR1 and CDR2: DFQATT and SNEGSKA (reference sequence). The CDR3 has 14 residues. With 3 bases removed from V and 8 bases from J, the gap between germline ends came to 17 bases. Here the CDR3 DNA reads TGCAGTGCTAGGGTTGCCGAACGGGACGATGAGCAGTTCTTC. Its translation: CSARVAERDDEQFF.

This clonotype has a count of ten or more. V usage is TRBV6-5 and J usage is TRBJ1-2; no clear D gene. CDR1 and CDR2 from the germline V gene are MNHEY and SVGAGI. V lost 10 bases, J lost 4 bases, and 16 bases lay in between. CDR3 length: 13 residues. As DNA, the CDR3 is TGTGCCACCGCGGGAGCCGGTGTCTATGGCTACACCTTC. Its translation is CATAGAGVYGYTF.

The table lists this clonotype with many counts. CDR3: CSGGPGTEIYNEQFF. CDR3 DNA sequence: TGCAGCGGGGGCCCCGGGACAGAAATTTACAATGAGCAGTTCTTC. V gene TRBV29-1 combines with J gene TRBJ2-1; 7 nucleotides match TRBD1. This CDR3 region has 15 residues. J lost 4 bases, V lost 7 bases, and 13 bases had no gene match. CDR1 is SQVTM, CDR2 ANQGSEA, per germline.

The genes are TRBV13 and TRBJ2-3, with 7 bases lining up with TRBD2. The CDR3 runs to 14 residues. J was trimmed by 2 bases and V by 4 bases; bases with no gene match: 3. The germline gives CDR1 PRHDT, CDR2 FYEKMQ (reference sequence). The DNA of the CDR3 is TGTGCCAGCAGCTGGAGCGGGGACACAGATACGCAGTATTTT. Its protein is CASSWSGDTDTQYF.

This clonotype has only one observation. The chain links TRBV20-1 to TRBJ1-2; 7 bases match TRBD1. The CDR3 loop spans 13 amino acids. Germline V gene lookup returns CDR1 DFQATT and CDR2 SNEGSKA (reference sequence). V trimming: 0 bases; J trimming: 6 bases; junction bases outside the gene matches: 4. As DNA, the CDR3 is TGCAGTGCTAGAGAGACAGGGCAGGATGGCTACACCTTC. Translating it yields CSARETGQDGYTF.

The sample holds many counts of this clonotype. CDR3 residues: CASRLSGSDETQYF. In DNA form, the CDR3 reads TGTGCCAGCAGGCTTAGCGGGAGTGACGAGACCCAGTACTTC. This chain uses TRBV6-6 with TRBJ2-5; TRBD2 agrees at 9 bases. The V gene end was trimmed by 6 bases and the J gene end by 5 bases; junction bases not matched to a gene: 7. The CDR3 is made up of 14 amino acids. Germline assignment: CDR1 MNHNY and CDR2 SVGAGI (reference sequence).

There are many counts of this clonotype. The chain uses TRBV9 and TRBJ2-1; 7 bases line up with TRBD1. The J segment lost 0 bases and the V segment lost 4 bases, leaving 7 bases of the junction unmatched. The CDR3 runs 16 residues. Germline lookup yields CDR1 SGDLS and CDR2 YYNGEE. CDR3 sequence reads: CASSPTTGLSYNEQFF. CDR3 bases: TGTGCCAGCAGCCCCACGACAGGGCTCTCCTACAATGAGCAGTTCTTC.

The chain employs TRBV20-1 and TRBJ2-3; D unclear. CDR3 length equals 10 residues. The germline gives CDR1 DFQATT, CDR2 SNEGSKA (reference sequence). V lost 6 bases and J 6 bases, leaving 7 bases between the germline ends. The CDR3: CSAKMDTQYF. CDR3 sequence (DNA): TGCAGTGCGAAGATGGATACGCAGTATTTT.

This clonotype was seen a few times. The J gene is TRBJ2-3, the V gene TRBV6-5, with 12 bases that match TRBD2. This CDR3 comprises 18 residues. The J segment lost 2 bases and the V segment lost 0 bases, leaving 6 bases of the junction unmatched. Looked up from germline, CDR1 is MNHEY and CDR2 is SVGAGI. The CDR3 protein is CASSYSRTSGAYTDTQYF. Here the CDR3 DNA reads TGTGCCAGCAGTTACTCGAGGACTAGCGGGGCGTACACAGATACGCAGTATTTT.

With respect to this clonotype: This may arise from a read error, as a much more abundant clone is one base away. The chain couples TRBV5-6 to TRBJ1-5, with a possible D match to TRBD1 (5 bases). Looked up from germline, CDR1 is SGHDT and CDR2 is YYEEEE. CDR3 length: 14 residues. The V end was cut by 3 bases, the J end by 7 bases, with 14 bases between. DNA for the CDR3: TGTGCCAGCAGCTCCCAGGGTTTGAGGCAGCCCCAGCATTTT. Amino acid sequence: CASSSQGLRQPQHF. The variable domain in full, completed from reference TRBV5-6 and TRBJ1-5, reads DAGVTQSPTHLIKTRGQQVTLRCSPKSGHDTVSWYQQALGQGPQFIFQYYEEEERQRGNFPDRFSGHQFPNYSSELNVNALLLGDSALYLCASSSQGLRQPQHFGDGTRLSIL.

Of note for this clonotype: This clone may be a read error of a much larger clone one base away. The chain couples TRBV11-2 to TRBJ2-5; D uncertain. With the DNA end fitting TRBJ2-7 better, the J assignment may be wrong. Germline loops: CDR1 SGHAT, CDR2 FQNNGV. The CDR3 has 11 amino acids. The CDR3 reads CASSPLYEQYF. The DNA for the CDR3 is TGTGCCAGCAGCCCCCTCTACGAGCAGTACTTC.